This T cell receptor (beta chain) was captured by sequencing in a study of T cell responses to AZD1222 COVID-19 vaccine. CDR1 is SGHRS, CDR2 YFSETQ, per germline. This CDR3 contains 17 residues. After removal of 4 bases from V and 10 bases from J, the junction contained 13 bases not matched to a gene. Libraries were prepared by immunoSEQ multiplex PCR; TCRdb keeps only in-frame clonotypes and omits some of them. The repertoire holds over 60,000 clones, with around 74% as singletons. In its sample, this clone was seen once. This sequence joins TRBV5-1 and TRBJ2-1; TRBD2 aligns across 14 bases. This receptor was taken from an adult in good health. Sequencing was performed on peripheral blood, taken on day 0 of MenACWY control vaccination. CDR3 amino acids: CASSIDSGTSGSGEQFF. The CDR3 bases are TGCGCCAGCAGCATCGATTCCGGGACTAGCGGGAGCGGGGAGCAGTTCTTC.